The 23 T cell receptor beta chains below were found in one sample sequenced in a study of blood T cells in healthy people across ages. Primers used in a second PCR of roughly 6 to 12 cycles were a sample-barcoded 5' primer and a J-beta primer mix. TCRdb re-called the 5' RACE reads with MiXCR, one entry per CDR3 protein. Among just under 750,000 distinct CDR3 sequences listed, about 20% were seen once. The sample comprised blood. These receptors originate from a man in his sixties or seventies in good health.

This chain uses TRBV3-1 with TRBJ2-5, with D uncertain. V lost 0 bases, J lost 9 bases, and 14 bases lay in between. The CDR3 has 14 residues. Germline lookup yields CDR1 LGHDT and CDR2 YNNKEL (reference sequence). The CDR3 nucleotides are TGTGCCAGCAGCCAAGAAAGCCGTAGGCAGGCCCAGTACTTC. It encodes CASSQESRRQAQYF.

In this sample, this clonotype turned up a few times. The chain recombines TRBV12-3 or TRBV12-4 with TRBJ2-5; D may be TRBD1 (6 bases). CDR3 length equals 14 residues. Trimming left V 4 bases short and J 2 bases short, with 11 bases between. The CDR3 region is CASSSHRVQETQYF. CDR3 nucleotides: TGTGCCAGCAGTTCTCACAGGGTGCAAGAGACCCAGTACTTC.

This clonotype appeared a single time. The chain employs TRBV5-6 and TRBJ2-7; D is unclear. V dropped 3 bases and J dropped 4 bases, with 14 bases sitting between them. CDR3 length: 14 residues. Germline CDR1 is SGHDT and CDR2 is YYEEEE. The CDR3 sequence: CASSSLDSGYEQYF. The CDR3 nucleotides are TGTGCCAGCAGCTCGCTTGATTCCGGGTACGAGCAGTACTTC.

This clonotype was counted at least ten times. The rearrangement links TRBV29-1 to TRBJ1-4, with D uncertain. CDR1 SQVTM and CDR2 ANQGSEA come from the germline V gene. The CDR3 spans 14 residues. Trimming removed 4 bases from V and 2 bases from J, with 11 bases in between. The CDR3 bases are TGCAGCGTTGGACCTGGTGGGACTAATGAAAAACTGTTTTTT. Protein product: CSVGPGGTNEKLFF.

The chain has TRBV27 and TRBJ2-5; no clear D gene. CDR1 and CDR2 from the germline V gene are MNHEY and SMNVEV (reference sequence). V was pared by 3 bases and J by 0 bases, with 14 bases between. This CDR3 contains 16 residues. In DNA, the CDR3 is TGTGCCAGCAGTTTTAGCACGGCCACACACCAAGAGACCCAGTACTTC. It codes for CASSFSTATHQETQYF.

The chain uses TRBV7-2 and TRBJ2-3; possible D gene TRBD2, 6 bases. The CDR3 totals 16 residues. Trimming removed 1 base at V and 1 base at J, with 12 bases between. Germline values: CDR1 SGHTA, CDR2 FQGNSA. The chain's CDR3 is CASSLGISGGTDTQYF. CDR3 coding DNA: TGTGCCAGCAGCTTAGGGATTAGCGGAGGCACAGATACGCAGTATTTT. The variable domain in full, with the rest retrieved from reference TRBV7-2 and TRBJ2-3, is GAGVSQSPSNKVTEKGKDVELRCDPISGHTALYWYRQSLGQGLEFLIYFQGNSAPDKSGLPSDRFSAERTGGSVSTLTIQRTQQEDSAVYLCASSLGISGGTDTQYFGPGTRLTVL.

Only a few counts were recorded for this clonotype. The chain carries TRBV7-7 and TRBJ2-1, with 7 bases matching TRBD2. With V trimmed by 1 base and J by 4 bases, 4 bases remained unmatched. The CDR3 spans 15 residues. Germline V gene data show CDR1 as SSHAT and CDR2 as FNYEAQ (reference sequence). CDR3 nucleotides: TGTGCCAGCAGCTTAGTCCAGGGAGGGTACAATGAGCAGTTCTTC. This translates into CASSLVQGGYNEQFF.

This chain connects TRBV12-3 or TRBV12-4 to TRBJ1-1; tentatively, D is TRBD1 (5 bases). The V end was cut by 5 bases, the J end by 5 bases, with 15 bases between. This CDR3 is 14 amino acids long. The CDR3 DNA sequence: TGTGCCAGCAGTCTGGGACGAAGGGCGACTGAAGCTTTCTTT. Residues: CASSLGRRATEAFF.

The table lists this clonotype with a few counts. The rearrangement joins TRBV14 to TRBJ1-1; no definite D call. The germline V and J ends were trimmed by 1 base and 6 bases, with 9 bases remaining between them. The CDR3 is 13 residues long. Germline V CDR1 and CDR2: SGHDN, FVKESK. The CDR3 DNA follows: TGTGCCAGCAGCCAAGTGGGTTCCCCTGAAGCTTTCTTT. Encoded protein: CASSQVGSPEAFF.

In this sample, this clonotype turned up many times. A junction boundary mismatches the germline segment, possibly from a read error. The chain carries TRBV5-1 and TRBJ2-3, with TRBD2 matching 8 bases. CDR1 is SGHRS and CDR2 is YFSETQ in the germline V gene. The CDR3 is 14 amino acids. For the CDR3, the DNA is TGTGCCAGCAGCTCCGGGGGGGGCACAGATACGCAGTATTTT. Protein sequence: CASSSGGGTDTQYF.

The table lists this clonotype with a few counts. CDR3 sequence (DNA): TGCGCCAGCAGCTTGGATTGGCACGAAGAGACCCAGTACTTC. This codes for CASSLDWHEETQYF. The gene calls are TRBV5-1 and TRBJ2-5; no reliable D call. CDR3 length equals 14 residues. Per germline, CDR1 SGHRS and CDR2 YFSETQ. Trimming shortened V by 0 bases and J by 3 bases, and 9 bases separated the two germline ends.

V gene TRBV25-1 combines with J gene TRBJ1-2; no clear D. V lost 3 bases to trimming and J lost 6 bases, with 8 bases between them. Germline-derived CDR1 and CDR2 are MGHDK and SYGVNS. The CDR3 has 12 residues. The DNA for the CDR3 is TGTGCCAGCAGTGAGCAACCAGATGGCTACACCTTC. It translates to CASSEQPDGYTF.

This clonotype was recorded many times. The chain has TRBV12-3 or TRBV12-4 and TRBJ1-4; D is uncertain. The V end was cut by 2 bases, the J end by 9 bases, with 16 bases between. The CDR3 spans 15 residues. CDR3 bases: TGTGCCAGCAGTTTACTCCCTAGCGGCAGCCAAAAACTGTTTTTT. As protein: CASSLLPSGSQKLFF.

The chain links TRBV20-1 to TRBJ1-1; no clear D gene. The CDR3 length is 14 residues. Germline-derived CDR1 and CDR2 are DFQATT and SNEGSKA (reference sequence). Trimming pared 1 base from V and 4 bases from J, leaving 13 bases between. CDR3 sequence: CSARGVGMGTEAFF. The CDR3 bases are TGCAGTGCTAGAGGGGTTGGGATGGGCACTGAAGCTTTCTTT.

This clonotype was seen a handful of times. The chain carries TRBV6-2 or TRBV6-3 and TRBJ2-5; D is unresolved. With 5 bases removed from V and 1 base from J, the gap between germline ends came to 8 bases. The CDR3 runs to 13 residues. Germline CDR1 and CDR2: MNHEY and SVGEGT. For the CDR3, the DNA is TGTGCCAGCAGTAGACCGAGCCAAGAGACCCAGTACTTC. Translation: CASSRPSQETQYF.

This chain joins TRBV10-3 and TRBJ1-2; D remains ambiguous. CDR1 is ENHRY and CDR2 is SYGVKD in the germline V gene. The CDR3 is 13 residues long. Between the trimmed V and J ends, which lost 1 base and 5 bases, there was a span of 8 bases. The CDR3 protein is CAISEWAEYGYTF. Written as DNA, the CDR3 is TGTGCCATCAGTGAGTGGGCTGAGTATGGCTACACCTTC.

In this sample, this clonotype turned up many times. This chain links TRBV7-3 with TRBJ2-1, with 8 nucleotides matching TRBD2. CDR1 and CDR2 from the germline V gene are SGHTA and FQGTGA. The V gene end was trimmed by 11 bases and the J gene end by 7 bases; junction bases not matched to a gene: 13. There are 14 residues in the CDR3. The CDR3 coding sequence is TGTGCCGGCACATGGACTAGCCCCGTTAATGAGCAGTTCTTC. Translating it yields CAGTWTSPVNEQFF.

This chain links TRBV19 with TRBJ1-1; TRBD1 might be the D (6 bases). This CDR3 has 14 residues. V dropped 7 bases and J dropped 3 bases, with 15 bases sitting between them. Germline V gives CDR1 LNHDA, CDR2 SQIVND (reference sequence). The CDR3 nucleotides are TGTGCCAGTACCATCAAAGGGGGTTACACTGAAGCTTTCTTT. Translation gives CASTIKGGYTEAFF.

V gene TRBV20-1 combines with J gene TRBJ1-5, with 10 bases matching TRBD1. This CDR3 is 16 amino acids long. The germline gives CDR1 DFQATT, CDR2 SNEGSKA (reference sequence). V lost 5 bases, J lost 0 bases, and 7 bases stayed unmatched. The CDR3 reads CSAGGQGQTSNQPQHF. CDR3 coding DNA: TGCAGTGCTGGGGGACAGGGGCAAACTAGCAATCAGCCCCAGCATTTT.

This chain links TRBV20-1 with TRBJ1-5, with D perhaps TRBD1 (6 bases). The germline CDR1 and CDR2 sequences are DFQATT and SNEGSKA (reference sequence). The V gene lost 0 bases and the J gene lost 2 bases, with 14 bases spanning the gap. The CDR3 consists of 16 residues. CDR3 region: CSAREGGGFGNQPQHF. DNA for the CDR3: TGCAGTGCTAGAGAAGGAGGGGGATTTGGCAATCAGCCCCAGCATTTT.

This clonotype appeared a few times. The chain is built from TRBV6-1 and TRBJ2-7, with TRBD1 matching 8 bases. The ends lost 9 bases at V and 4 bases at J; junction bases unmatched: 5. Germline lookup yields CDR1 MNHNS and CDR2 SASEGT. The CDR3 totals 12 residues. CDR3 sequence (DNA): TGTGCCAGTGCCCGACAGGGGTACGAGCAGTACTTC. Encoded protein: CASARQGYEQYF.

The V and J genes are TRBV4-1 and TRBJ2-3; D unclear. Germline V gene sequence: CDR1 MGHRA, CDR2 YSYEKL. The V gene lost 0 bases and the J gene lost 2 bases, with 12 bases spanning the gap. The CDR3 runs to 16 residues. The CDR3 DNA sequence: TGCGCCAGCAGCCAAGATTGGTTGCCCTCCACAGATACGCAGTATTTT. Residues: CASSQDWLPSTDTQYF.

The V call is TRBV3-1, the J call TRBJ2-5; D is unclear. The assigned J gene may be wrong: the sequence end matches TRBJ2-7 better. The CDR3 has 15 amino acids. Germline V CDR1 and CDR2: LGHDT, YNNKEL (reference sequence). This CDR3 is CASSQDWAANYEQYF. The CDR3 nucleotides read TGTGCCAGCAGCCAAGATTGGGCAGCTAACTACGAGCAGTACTTC.